This T cell receptor (beta chain) was identified during a study of long-term antiretroviral therapy in people with HIV. From each donor, at least one pre-ART PBMC sample and at least two post-ART PBMC samples were obtained. The CDR3 runs 15 residues. V lost 2 bases, J lost 1 base, and 14 bases lay in between. CDR1 is GTSNPN and CDR2 is SVGIG in the germline V gene (reference sequence). The libraries were made with immunoSEQ v3.0 at survey level. Sequencing was performed with immunoSEQ multiplex PCR; in TCRdb, only in-frame clones are kept and a portion is missing. The sample records about 33,000 clones, around 80% being singletons.

The specimen comprised unsorted PBMCs, sampled 2 years after starting antiretroviral therapy. The chain joins TRBV30 to TRBJ1-1; TRBD1 is a possible D gene (5 bases). This receptor was taken from a woman in her forties or fifties with HIV. CDR3 nucleotide sequence: TGTGCCTGGAGTTACTATTTGACAGAGAACACTGAAGCTTTCTTT. Amino acids: CAWSYYLTENTEAFF.